This TCR beta chain originates from a study of cytomegalovirus exposure and HLA in healthy donors. Per the germline V gene, CDR1 is SSHAT and CDR2 is FNYEAQ (reference sequence). This CDR3 is built from 14 residues. J lost 5 bases, V lost 5 bases, and 6 bases had no gene match. This PCR relied on a set of 60 Vbeta primers and 13 Jbeta primers. TCRdb keeps only in-frame clones here, not all; method: immunoSEQ multiplex PCR. The sample consists of about 130,000 clones, roughly 80% of them appearing once. The sample was PBMCs. The V and J genes are TRBV7-7 and TRBJ2-5; TRBD1 agrees at 9 bases. The TCR comes from a man between 35 and 55 years old in good health and CMV-seronegative. In nucleotides, the CDR3 is TGTGCCAGCAGCCCCACGACAGGGGGTGAGACCCAGTACTTC. This codes for CASSPTTGGETQYF. Full variable domain (remainder filled in from reference TRBV7-7 and TRBJ2-5): GAGVSQSPRYKVTKRGQDVTLRCDPISSHATLYWYQQALGQGPEFLTYFNYEAQPDKSGLPSDRFSAERPEGSISTLTIQRTEQRDSAMYRCASSPTTGGETQYFGPGTRLLVL.